What follows are 29 T cell receptor beta chains derived from one specimen sequenced in a study of monozygotic twins with inflammatory bowel disease. Reanalyzing the 5' RACE reads, TCRdb keeps one entry per CDR3 protein, without DNA. In all, the sample yields about 300,000 distinct CDR3 sequences. The sequencing sample was made of blood. The receptors here all came from a human donor with ulcerative colitis or Crohn's disease, or a healthy co-twin of an affected twin (not recorded which).

The chain joins TRBV2 to TRBJ2-7; TCRdb calls TRBD1, which cannot be checked without DNA. Germline V gives CDR1 SNHLY, CDR2 FYNNEI. The CDR3 extends over 15 amino acids. CDR3 protein: CASSLGQGAPYEQYF.

The CDR3 reads CASSLQGAGENIQYF. This chain connects TRBV5-1 to TRBJ2-4; lacking DNA, the TRBD1 call made by TCRdb goes unchecked. CDR3 length: 15 residues. Germline CDR1 is SGHRS and CDR2 is YFSETQ.

The rearrangement links TRBV28 to TRBJ2-7; no DNA is available, so the TRBD1 call from TCRdb remains unchecked. CDR3 length: 15 residues. In germline, CDR1 is MDHEN, CDR2 SYDVKM. Here the CDR3 reads CASTVGGQRDYEQYF.

This rearrangement joins TRBV5-1 to TRBJ2-7; TCRdb selects TRBD1, and the lack of DNA leaves this call unchecked. This CDR3 comprises 15 residues. Germline V CDR1 and CDR2: SGHRS, YFSETQ. The CDR3 loop reads CASRHTGGGLYEQYF.

The chain combines TRBV5-5 with TRBJ2-1; the TCRdb call, TRBD1, lacks DNA for checking. The CDR3 totals 15 residues. Germline V lookup: CDR1 SGHKS, CDR2 YYEKEE (reference sequence). The CDR3 is CASSRGQGIFNEQFF.

The gene calls are TRBV20-1 and TRBJ2-6; there is no DNA to check the TCRdb D call of TRBD2. This CDR3 is built from 18 residues. Germline CDR1 and CDR2: DFQATT and SNEGSKA (reference sequence). The CDR3 sequence: CSSASGRALYSGANVLTF.

V gene TRBV12-3 or TRBV12-4 combines with J gene TRBJ2-6; TCRdb names TRBD1, which stays unverified in the absence of DNA. This CDR3 has 16 residues. This chain's CDR3 is CASSTGFGSGANVLTF.

The chain carries TRBV6-1 and TRBJ1-3; TCRdb reports TRBD1, a call that lacks DNA to check it against. The CDR3 is made up of 15 amino acids. In germline, CDR1 is MNHNS, CDR2 SASEGT. The CDR3 reads CATQGDVQGRNTIYF.

The chain joins TRBV12-3 or TRBV12-4 to TRBJ2-3; TCRdb reports TRBD1, a call that lacks DNA to check it against. This CDR3 comprises 14 residues. CDR3 amino acids: CASRLAGGGDTQYF.

The genes are TRBV9 and TRBJ2-1; TCRdb picks TRBD2, but there is no DNA to check that call. This CDR3 has 15 residues. CDR1 is SGDLS, CDR2 YYNGEE, per germline. This CDR3 is CASSVDGGAWGEQFF.

The rearrangement joins TRBV6-5 to TRBJ2-1; TCRdb returns TRBD1, unconfirmable since there is no DNA. The CDR3 runs to 17 residues. The germline CDR1 and CDR2 sequences are MNHEY and SVGAGI. The chain's CDR3 is CASSYLVTGGFYNEQFF.

The chain couples TRBV5-1 to TRBJ1-4; TCRdb designates TRBD1, a call that cannot be tested without DNA. Germline-derived CDR1 and CDR2 are SGHRS and YFSETQ. The CDR3 runs to 16 residues. The CDR3: CASTPQATGGFSELFF.

The chain is built from TRBV7-2 and TRBJ2-7; TCRdb calls TRBD1, which cannot be checked without DNA. The CDR3 covers 13 residues. Germline CDR1 and CDR2: SGHTA and FQGNSA. This CDR3 is CASSAWTGREQYF.

The V gene is TRBV19, the J gene TRBJ1-6. The CDR3 contains 13 residues. Per the germline V gene, CDR1 is LNHDA and CDR2 is SQIVND (reference sequence). CDR3 region: CASSIRGNSPLHF.

The V and J genes are TRBV2 and TRBJ1-5. Germline V gives CDR1 SNHLY, CDR2 FYNNEI. This CDR3 comprises 18 residues. This CDR3 reads CASSVRQDIGGNNQPQHF.

The chain couples TRBV6-5 to TRBJ1-2. Germline CDR1 is MNHEY and CDR2 is SVGAGI. The CDR3 has 16 amino acids. The CDR3 protein is CASSYDSQSRGLGYTF.

The chain couples TRBV20-1 to TRBJ2-1; TCRdb's D call, TRBD2, is unchecked because there is no DNA. From germline, CDR1 is DFQATT and CDR2 SNEGSKA (reference sequence). The CDR3 extends over 14 amino acids. The CDR3 region is CSARSGTSLSEQFF.

The V call is TRBV9, the J call TRBJ2-1; TCRdb indicates TRBD2, and absent DNA this call remains unverified. The germline CDR1 and CDR2 sequences are SGDLS and YYNGEE. The CDR3 loop spans 16 amino acids. CDR3 sequence reads: CASSVGASGWGNEQFF.

The genes are TRBV5-4 and TRBJ2-3; TCRdb's D gene call, TRBD2, goes unchecked for lack of DNA. Germline V gene lookup returns CDR1 SGHNT and CDR2 YYREEE (reference sequence). This CDR3 comprises 16 residues. The CDR3 sequence is CASSADSGGGTDTQYF.

This chain joins TRBV30 and TRBJ1-6; TCRdb proposes TRBD1, but this gene call is untestable without DNA. Germline V gene lookup returns CDR1 GTSNPN and CDR2 SVGIG (reference sequence). The CDR3 extends over 15 amino acids. CDR3 region: CAWSVGPPSTSPLHF.

The chain joins TRBV7-8 to TRBJ2-7. Per the germline V gene, CDR1 is SGHVS and CDR2 is FQNEAQ. The CDR3 runs to 12 residues. The CDR3 is CASRLANYEQYF. Using reference TRBV7-8 and TRBJ2-7 for the parts outside the CDR3, the full variable domain is GAGVSQSPRYKVAKRGQDVALRCDPISGHVSLFWYQQALGQGPEFLTYFQNEAQLDKSGLPSDRFFAERPEGSVSTLKIQRTQQEDSAVYLCASRLANYEQYFGPGTRLTVT.

This chain links TRBV12-3 or TRBV12-4 with TRBJ2-6. CDR3 size: 13 residues. CDR3 region: CASSRGGANVLTF.

This CDR3 reads CASSLVGQWNTGELFF. This chain connects TRBV12-3 or TRBV12-4 to TRBJ2-2; TCRdb designates TRBD1, a call that cannot be tested without DNA. This CDR3 region has 16 residues.

This chain uses TRBV20-1 with TRBJ2-4. There are 13 residues in the CDR3. Germline-derived CDR1 and CDR2 are DFQATT and SNEGSKA (reference sequence). CDR3 protein: CSAGDLAKNIQYF.

The chain has TRBV28 and TRBJ2-3; TCRdb selects TRBD2, and the lack of DNA leaves this call unchecked. This CDR3 has 17 amino acids. CDR1 and CDR2 from the germline V gene are MDHEN and SYDVKM. This CDR3 reads CASSAHTSSRRADTQYF. Complete variable domain (other parts from reference TRBV28 and TRBJ2-3): DVKVTQSSRYLVKRTGEKVFLECVQDMDHENMFWYRQDPGLGLRLIYFSYDVKMKEKGDIPEGYSVSREKKERFSLILESASTNQTSMYLCASSAHTSSRRADTQYFGPGTRLTVL.

V is TRBV12-3 or TRBV12-4 and J is TRBJ2-5. The CDR3 is 13 amino acids. This CDR3 is CASSLYSQETQYF.

This chain uses TRBV20-1 with TRBJ1-6; TCRdb outputs TRBD1, but without DNA this stays unchecked. The germline V gene has CDR1 DFQATT and CDR2 SNEGSKA (reference sequence). This CDR3 is 13 amino acids long. The CDR3: CSARVQGDSPLHF.

This chain joins TRBV12-2 and TRBJ2-7; TCRdb outputs TRBD2, but without DNA this stays unchecked. TRBV12-2 is annotated as a pseudogene. CDR3 size: 15 residues. CDR3 loop: CASRLSGLAGVEQYF.

The chain carries TRBV27 and TRBJ1-1; TCRdb proposes TRBD1, but this gene call is untestable without DNA. Germline values: CDR1 MNHEY, CDR2 SMNVEV (reference sequence). The CDR3 runs 13 residues. CDR3 sequence reads: CASSLRGRPEAFF.